The rows below give T cell receptor beta chains drawn from one sample of a study of regulatory T cells in long-lasting Graves disease. MiXCR, applied by TCRdb to the multiplex PCR reads, yields one record per CDR3 protein. This table holds about 400,000 distinct CDR3 sequences, about a fifth found once. Source: peripheral blood mononuclear cells (PBMCs), taken when the disease was refractory, from a patient treated with antithyroid drugs. Receptors were obtained from a female donor with Graves disease. Each CDR3 is given with its conserved first and last residue. The order of the fields is CDR3 protein, J gene, V gene.

CDR3 protein: CSASEGMETQYF; J gene: TRBJ2-5; V gene: TRBV20-1
CDR3 protein: CASSHRTSGELFF; J gene: TRBJ2-2; V gene: TRBV4-2
CDR3 protein: CASSLMGFSETQYF; J gene: TRBJ2-5; V gene: TRBV5-1
CDR3 protein: CASSPTGGFTEAFF; J gene: TRBJ1-1; V gene: TRBV27
CDR3 protein: CASSHPGGPNSPLHF; J gene: TRBJ1-6; V gene: TRBV11-2
CDR3 protein: CASSYGQGESPLHF; J gene: TRBJ1-6; V gene: TRBV6-2/TRBV6-3
CDR3 protein: CSALNYGTSGRSETQYF; J gene: TRBJ2-5; V gene: TRBV20-1
CDR3 protein: CSAHRLDLISNQPQHF; J gene: TRBJ1-5; V gene: TRBV20-1
CDR3 protein: CASRRPRGDRGTGELFF; J gene: TRBJ2-2; V gene: TRBV7-2
CDR3 protein: CASSFPADPDLISTGELFF; J gene: TRBJ2-2; V gene: TRBV28
CDR3 protein: CASRSPMRGRSSYEQYF; J gene: TRBJ2-7; V gene: TRBV6-1
CDR3 protein: CASSLEDRGDEQYF; J gene: TRBJ2-7; V gene: TRBV5-1
CDR3 protein: CSVSGGGSEKLFF; J gene: TRBJ1-4; V gene: TRBV29-1
CDR3 protein: CASSSSVYSTEAFF; J gene: TRBJ1-1; V gene: TRBV7-9
CDR3 protein: CASSVDGNQPQHF; J gene: TRBJ1-5; V gene: TRBV19
CDR3 protein: CAINPGTGYGYTF; J gene: TRBJ1-2; V gene: TRBV10-3
CDR3 protein: CASSPGYTEAFF; J gene: TRBJ1-1; V gene: TRBV7-9
CDR3 protein: CAWSSPFPADTQYF; J gene: TRBJ2-3; V gene: TRBV30
CDR3 protein: CASSSTSLSGELFF; J gene: TRBJ2-2; V gene: TRBV7-9
CDR3 protein: CSVGLELFF; J gene: TRBJ2-2; V gene: TRBV29-1
CDR3 protein: CASSEFEHLSGNTIYF; J gene: TRBJ1-3; V gene: TRBV2
CDR3 protein: CASSLSPAGGVADTQYF; J gene: TRBJ2-3; V gene: TRBV7-2
CDR3 protein: CASSVGIGGTYEQYF; J gene: TRBJ2-7; V gene: TRBV9
CDR3 protein: CASSLSGREGRLEQYF; J gene: TRBJ2-7; V gene: TRBV27
CDR3 protein: CATSDFRGQGTGELFF; J gene: TRBJ2-2; V gene: TRBV24-1
CDR3 protein: CASRKVEYNQPQHF; J gene: TRBJ1-5; V gene: TRBV12-3/TRBV12-4
CDR3 protein: CASSQISGSAYEQYF; J gene: TRBJ2-7; V gene: TRBV7-2
CDR3 protein: CASSQEAAVSNQPQHF; J gene: TRBJ1-5; V gene: TRBV4-1
CDR3 protein: CASSDVRGGYSYPGETQYF; J gene: TRBJ2-5; V gene: TRBV6-2/TRBV6-3
CDR3 protein: CSAKQGAQDTGELFF; J gene: TRBJ2-2; V gene: TRBV20-1
CDR3 protein: CASSPTGQPNTEAFF; J gene: TRBJ1-1; V gene: TRBV4-3
CDR3 protein: CASSLDRRTANTEAFF; J gene: TRBJ1-1; V gene: TRBV7-8
CDR3 protein: CASSGGKSLWSEAFF; J gene: TRBJ1-1; V gene: TRBV6-1
CDR3 protein: CASSPLAGKQETQYF; J gene: TRBJ2-5; V gene: TRBV11-2
CDR3 protein: CASSQGRFQPQHF; J gene: TRBJ1-5; V gene: TRBV3-1
CDR3 protein: CASSFFGGRDYGYTF; J gene: TRBJ1-2; V gene: TRBV12-3/TRBV12-4
CDR3 protein: CAGGLESGGANVLTF; J gene: TRBJ2-6; V gene: TRBV12-5
CDR3 protein: CASSQGWETEAFF; J gene: TRBJ1-1; V gene: TRBV3-1
CDR3 protein: CASSEPLTGIPTNTIYF; J gene: TRBJ1-3; V gene: TRBV6-1
CDR3 protein: CASLTTGTINQPQHF; J gene: TRBJ1-5; V gene: TRBV6-1
CDR3 protein: CASRKTGLYEQYF; J gene: TRBJ2-7; V gene: TRBV28
CDR3 protein: CASSYKGNTEAFF; J gene: TRBJ1-1; V gene: TRBV6-2/TRBV6-3
CDR3 protein: CASSQTSGLAGIEQYF; J gene: TRBJ2-7; V gene: TRBV11-2
CDR3 protein: CSARVPGVYGQYF; J gene: TRBJ2-7; V gene: TRBV20-1
CDR3 protein: CASARSGRSNYGYTF; J gene: TRBJ1-2; V gene: TRBV28
CDR3 protein: CASSDSGGIREQYF; J gene: TRBJ2-7; V gene: TRBV7-2
CDR3 protein: CASSLAAGVYGYTF; J gene: TRBJ1-2; V gene: TRBV7-9
CDR3 protein: CASSSLTTNYGYTF; J gene: TRBJ1-2; V gene: TRBV6-5
CDR3 protein: CASSYSKWPGSGELFF; J gene: TRBJ2-2; V gene: TRBV6-5
CDR3 protein: CASSSIFPGPAGNTIYF; J gene: TRBJ1-3; V gene: TRBV28
CDR3 protein: CACRPGTSGSYNEQFF; J gene: TRBJ2-1; V gene: TRBV30
CDR3 protein: CSARPFTGATHQETQYF; J gene: TRBJ2-5; V gene: TRBV20-1
CDR3 protein: CASSSEGFSQAFF; J gene: TRBJ1-1; V gene: TRBV5-1
CDR3 protein: CASSLFTGETQYF; J gene: TRBJ2-5; V gene: TRBV7-3
CDR3 protein: CASRLAGAETQYF; J gene: TRBJ2-5; V gene: TRBV7-9